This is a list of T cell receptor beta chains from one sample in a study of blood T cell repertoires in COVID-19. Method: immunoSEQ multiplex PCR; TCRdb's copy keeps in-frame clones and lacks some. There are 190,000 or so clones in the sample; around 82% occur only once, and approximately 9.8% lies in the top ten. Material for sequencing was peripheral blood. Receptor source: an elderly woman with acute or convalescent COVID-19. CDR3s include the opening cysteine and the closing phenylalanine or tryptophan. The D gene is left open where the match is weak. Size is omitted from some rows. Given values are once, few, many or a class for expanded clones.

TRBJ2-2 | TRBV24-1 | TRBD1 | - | CATSDTKQGAGELFF | TGTGCCACCAGTGATACAAAACAGGGGGCCGGGGAGCTGTTTTTT
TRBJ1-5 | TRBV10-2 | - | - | CASGAGARQPQHF | TGCGCCAGCGGTGCAGGGGCACGACAGCCCCAGCATTTT
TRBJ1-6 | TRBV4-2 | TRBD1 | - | CASRPTGSSYNSPLHF | TGTGCCAGCAGACCGACAGGGAGCTCCTATAATTCACCCCTCCACTTT
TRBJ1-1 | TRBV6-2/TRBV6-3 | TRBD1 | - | CASSYGRGLAFF | TGTGCCAGCAGTTACGGCAGGGGGCTAGCTTTCTTT
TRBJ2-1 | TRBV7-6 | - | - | CASSLGRLERNEQFF | TGTGCCAGCAGCTTGGGGCGGTTGGAGAGGAATGAGCAGTTCTTC
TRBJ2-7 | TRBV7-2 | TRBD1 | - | CASSLWTGYSYEQYF | TGTGCCAGCAGCTTGTGGACAGGGTATTCCTACGAGCAGTACTTC
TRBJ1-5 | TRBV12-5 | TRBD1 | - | CASGFSRGQGDNQPQHF | TGTGCTAGTGGTTTCTCACGAGGACAGGGCGACAATCAGCCCCAGCATTTT
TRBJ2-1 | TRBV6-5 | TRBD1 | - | CASTQDRGAYNEQFF | TGTGCCAGCACCCAAGACAGGGGGGCCTACAATGAGCAGTTCTTC
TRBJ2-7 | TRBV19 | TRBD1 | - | CASRQQQGAHEQYF | TGTGCCAGTAGGCAGCAACAGGGGGCCCACGAGCAGTACTTC
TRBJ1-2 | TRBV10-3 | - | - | CAIRLRSPTGNYGYTF | TGTGCCATCAGGCTCAGGAGCCCTACAGGGAACTATGGCTACACCTTC
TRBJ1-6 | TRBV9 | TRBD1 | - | CASSLGTGRSPLHF | TGTGCCAGCAGCCTAGGGACAGGGCGTTCACCCCTCCACTTT
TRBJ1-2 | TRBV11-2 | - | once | CASSLVGRWNYGYTF | TGTGCCAGCAGCTTAGTGGGCAGATGGAACTATGGCTACACCTTC
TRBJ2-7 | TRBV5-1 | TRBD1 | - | CASSLDLDRRYEQYF | TGCGCCAGCAGCTTGGATCTGGACAGGCGCTACGAGCAGTACTTC
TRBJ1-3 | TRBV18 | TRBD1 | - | CASTTGTGAGNTIYF | TGTGCCAGCACAACCGGGACAGGGGCTGGAAACACCATATATTTT
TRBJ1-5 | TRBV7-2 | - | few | CASSLDRNQPQHF | TGTGCCAGCAGCTTAGACAGAAATCAGCCCCAGCATTTT
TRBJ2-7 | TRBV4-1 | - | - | CASSQDYGGEQYF | TGCGCCAGCAGCCAAGATTACGGGGGCGAGCAGTACTTC
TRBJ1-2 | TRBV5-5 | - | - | CASSLEPGPSYGYTF | TGTGCCAGCAGCTTGGAGCCAGGGCCCTCTTATGGCTACACCTTC
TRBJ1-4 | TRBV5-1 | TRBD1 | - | CASSTGDRGSEKLFF | TGCGCCAGCAGCACGGGGGACAGGGGGAGTGAAAAACTGTTTTTT
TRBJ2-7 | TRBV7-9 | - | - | CASSPGFGGADGQYF | TGTGCCAGCAGCCCAGGGTTCGGCGGCGCGGACGGGCAGTACTTC
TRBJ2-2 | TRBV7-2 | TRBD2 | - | CASSLRGLAGGPGTGELFF | TGTGCCAGCAGCTTAAGAGGACTAGCGGGGGGGCCTGGAACCGGGGAGCTGTTTTTT
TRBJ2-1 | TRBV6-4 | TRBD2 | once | CASSVGGGNEQFF | TGTGCCAGCAGCGTTGGCGGGGGGAATGAGCAGTTCTTC
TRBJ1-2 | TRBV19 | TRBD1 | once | CASSKGQGTSSIYGYTF | TGTGCCAGTAGTAAAGGACAGGGGACCTCCTCCATCTATGGCTACACCTTC
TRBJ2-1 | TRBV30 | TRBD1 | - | CAWSPGQGRRNEQFF | TGTGCCTGGAGTCCCGGACAGGGGAGGAGAAATGAGCAGTTCTTC
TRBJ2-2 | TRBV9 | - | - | CASSVAGQSTGELFF | TGTGCCAGCAGCGTAGCTGGGCAGAGCACCGGGGAGCTGTTTTTT
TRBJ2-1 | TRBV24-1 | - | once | CATSDTDNRQFF | TGTGCCACCAGTGATACGGACAACCGTCAGTTCTTC
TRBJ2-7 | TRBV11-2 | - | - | CASSSQALTQYF | TGTGCCAGCAGCTCCCAAGCACTTACTCAGTACTTC
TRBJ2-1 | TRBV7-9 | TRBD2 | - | CASSPAGTPREQFF | TGTGCCAGCAGCCCAGCGGGGACCCCCAGGGAGCAGTTCTTC
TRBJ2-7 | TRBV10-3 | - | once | CAISHGDYEQYF | TGTGCCATCAGCCACGGGGACTACGAGCAGTACTTC
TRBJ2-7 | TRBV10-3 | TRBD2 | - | CAISESSGSGKQYF | TGTGCCATCAGTGAGTCTTCTGGTAGCGGGAAGCAGTACTTC
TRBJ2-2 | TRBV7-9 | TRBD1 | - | CASSPGQGAAGELFF | TGTGCCAGCAGCCCGGGACAGGGGGCGGCCGGGGAGCTGTTTTTT
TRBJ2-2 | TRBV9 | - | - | CASSVAGGRNTGELFF | TGTGCCAGCAGCGTAGCCGGGGGGCGGAACACCGGGGAGCTGTTTTTT
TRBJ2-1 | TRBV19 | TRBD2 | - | CATRDIGLAGVHNEQFF | TGTGCCACCCGGGACATAGGACTAGCGGGAGTTCACAATGAGCAGTTCTTC
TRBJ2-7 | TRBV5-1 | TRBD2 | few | CASSPGTSGRVEQYF | TGCGCCAGCAGCCCCGGGACTAGCGGGAGAGTCGAGCAGTACTTC
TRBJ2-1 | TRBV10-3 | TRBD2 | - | CAISEPGRLGEQFF | TGTGCCATCAGTGAGCCCGGGAGGTTAGGTGAGCAGTTCTTC
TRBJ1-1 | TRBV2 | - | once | CASSVNTEAFF | TGTGCCAGCAGCGTAAACACTGAAGCTTTCTTT
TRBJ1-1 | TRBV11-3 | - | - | CASSLSPDTEAFF | TGTGCCAGCAGCTTAAGTCCGGACACTGAAGCTTTCTTT
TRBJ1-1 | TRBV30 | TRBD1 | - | CAWSVIHRGITEAFF | TGTGCCTGGAGTGTCATCCACAGGGGGATCACTGAAGCTTTCTTT
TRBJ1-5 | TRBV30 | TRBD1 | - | CAWSSSGTGNQPQHF | TGTGCCTGGAGTTCCTCCGGGACAGGCAATCAGCCCCAGCATTTT
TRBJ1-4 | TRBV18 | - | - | CASSPLATNEKLFF | TGTGCCAGCTCCCCCTTAGCGACTAATGAAAAACTGTTTTTT
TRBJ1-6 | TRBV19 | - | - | CASSLAAQANSPLHF | TGTGCCAGTAGTCTAGCGGCCCAGGCGAATTCACCCCTCCACTTT
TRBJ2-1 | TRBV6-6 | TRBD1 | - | CASSYRGQNEQFF | TGTGCCAGCAGTTATAGGGGGCAGAATGAGCAGTTCTTC
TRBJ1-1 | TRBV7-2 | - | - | CASSLGQSAFF | TGTGCCAGCAGCTTGGGGCAGTCGGCTTTCTTT
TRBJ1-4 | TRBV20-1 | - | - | CSARTGRKLFF | TGCAGTGCTAGAACAGGGCGAAAACTGTTTTTT
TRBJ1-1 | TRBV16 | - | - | CASSQTTHRDTEAFF | TGTGCCAGCAGCCAAACCACCCACAGGGACACTGAAGCTTTCTTT
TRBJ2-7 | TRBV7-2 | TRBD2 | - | CASSLDSGGSYEQYF | TGTGCCAGCAGCTTAGATAGCGGGGGAAGCTACGAGCAGTACTTC
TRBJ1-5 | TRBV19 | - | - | CASSVQGSHQPQHF | TGTGCCAGTAGTGTCCAGGGATCCCATCAGCCCCAGCATTTT
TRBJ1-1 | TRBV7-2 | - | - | CASSLAGQGNTEAFF | TGTGCCAGCAGCTTAGCAGGGCAGGGGAACACTGAAGCTTTCTTT
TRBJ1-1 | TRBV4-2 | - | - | CASSQGPSGGYTEAFF | TGTGCCAGCAGCCAAGGCCCCTCCGGGGGATACACTGAAGCTTTCTTT
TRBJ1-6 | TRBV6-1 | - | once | CASSDDGHSSYNSPLHF | TGTGCCAGCAGTGACGACGGACACAGCTCCTATAATTCACCCCTCCACTTT
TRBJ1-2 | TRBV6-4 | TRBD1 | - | CASSRDRGRGYTF | TGTGCCAGCAGTCGTGACAGGGGGCGAGGCTACACCTTC
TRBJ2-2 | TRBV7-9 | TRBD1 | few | CASSLAFTGGTGELFF | TGTGCCAGCAGCTTAGCGTTCACAGGGGGCACCGGGGAGCTGTTTTTT
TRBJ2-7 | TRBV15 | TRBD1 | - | CATSSRGQGAGEQYF | TGTGCCACCAGCAGCCGGGGACAGGGTGCGGGCGAGCAGTACTTC
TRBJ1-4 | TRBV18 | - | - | CASTKAGRSDEKLFF | TGTGCCAGCACTAAGGCGGGACGGAGCGATGAAAAACTGTTTTTT
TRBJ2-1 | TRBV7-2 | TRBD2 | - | CASSWTRGNEQFF | TGTGCCAGCAGCTGGACTAGGGGCAATGAGCAGTTCTTC
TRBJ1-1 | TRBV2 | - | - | CASSVQGMNTEAFF | TGTGCCAGCAGTGTTCAGGGGATGAACACTGAAGCTTTCTTT
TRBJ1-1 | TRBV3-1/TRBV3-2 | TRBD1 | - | CASSRGQMNTEAFF | TGTGCCAGCAGCCGGGGACAGATGAACACTGAAGCTTTCTTT
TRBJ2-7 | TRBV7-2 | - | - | CASSLADFRSSYEQYF | TGTGCCAGCAGCTTAGCGGATTTTCGGAGCTCCTACGAGCAGTACTTC